The rows below give T cell receptor beta chains drawn from one sample of a study of T cell responses to AZD1222 COVID-19 vaccine. Clones were read by immunoSEQ multiplex PCR, and TCRdb kept only the in-frame ones, dropping some. The repertoire holds about 83,000 clones, with around 89% as singletons. Specimen: peripheral blood, collected on day 0 of MenACWY control vaccination. These receptors were taken from an adult in good health. Both conserved end residues are part of each CDR3. A D gene is named only where the DNA matches it firmly. The size field is filled for only some rows; it gives once, few, many or a size class.

length: 13
V: TRBV6-5
J: TRBJ2-7
size: once
D: .
DNA: TGTGCCAGCAAGTCCGAAAAGAGCTACGAGCAGTACTTC
CDR3: CASKSEKSYEQYF

length: 15
V: TRBV4-3
J: TRBJ1-5
size: .
D: .
DNA: TGCGCCAGCAGCCAAGGGCTAGGGGGCAATCAGCCCCAGCATTTT
CDR3: CASSQGLGGNQPQHF

length: 15
V: TRBV28
J: TRBJ2-1
size: .
D: .
DNA: TGTGCCAGCAGTTCAGGGCAGCAGACCTACAATGAGCAGTTCTTC
CDR3: CASSSGQQTYNEQFF

length: 14
V: TRBV28
J: TRBJ1-1
size: .
D: .
DNA: TGTGCCAGCAGTTTTCTCTCTGGCCACACTGAAGCTTTCTTT
CDR3: CASSFLSGHTEAFF

length: 12
V: TRBV28
J: TRBJ2-4
size: .
D: .
DNA: TGTGCCAGCAGTTGGGGGGGCGGCATTCAGTACTTC
CDR3: CASSWGGGIQYF

length: 13
V: TRBV6-5
J: TRBJ2-1
size: .
D: TRBD1
DNA: TGTGCCAGCGGGGACAGTAAGGGGAATGAGCAGTTCTTC
CDR3: CASGDSKGNEQFF

length: 14
V: TRBV30
J: TRBJ1-1
size: .
D: .
DNA: TGTGCCTGGAGAAATCCGGGGGAGAACACTGAAGCTTTCTTT
CDR3: CAWRNPGENTEAFF

length: 16
V: TRBV19
J: TRBJ1-5
size: .
D: TRBD1
DNA: TGTGCCAGTAGTATGGAGGGGGCTTTTAGCAATCAGCCCCAGCATTTT
CDR3: CASSMEGAFSNQPQHF

length: 14
V: TRBV28
J: TRBJ1-5
size: once
D: TRBD1
DNA: TGTGCCAGCACCCCCGGGACAGGGGGACAGCCCCAGCATTTT
CDR3: CASTPGTGGQPQHF

length: 15
V: TRBV19
J: TRBJ1-2
size: .
D: .
DNA: TGTGCCAGTAGTATAGGTGCAGGGGCCAACTATGGCTACACCTTC
CDR3: CASSIGAGANYGYTF

length: 15
V: TRBV29-1
J: TRBJ2-1
size: once
D: TRBD2
DNA: TGCAGCGTTCCCCCCCGAGCGGGAGGCCACAATGAGCAGTTCTTC
CDR3: CSVPPRAGGHNEQFF

length: 15
V: TRBV4-1
J: TRBJ1-5
size: .
D: .
DNA: TGCGCCAGCAGCCAGGGGGGACGGACGAATCAGCCCCAGCATTTT
CDR3: CASSQGGRTNQPQHF

length: 14
V: TRBV18
J: TRBJ2-2
size: .
D: .
DNA: TGTGCCAGCTCCCCCGACCTAATGGGCGGGGAGCTGTTTTTT
CDR3: CASSPDLMGGELFF

length: 13
V: TRBV27
J: TRBJ1-6
size: once
D: TRBD1
DNA: TGTGCCAGCAGAGGGCAGGGGGGCTCACCCCTCCACTTT
CDR3: CASRGQGGSPLHF

length: 14
V: TRBV19
J: TRBJ1-5
size: .
D: .
DNA: TGTGCCAGTAGTATAACAGGCCCCAATCAGCCCCAGCATTTT
CDR3: CASSITGPNQPQHF

length: 15
V: TRBV10-3
J: TRBJ2-3
size: .
D: .
DNA: TGTGCCATCAGTGATAGTACGGCCATGGGGGATACGCAGTATTTT
CDR3: CAISDSTAMGDTQYF

length: 13
V: TRBV6-1
J: TRBJ1-2
size: .
D: .
DNA: TGTGCCAGCAGTGAAGCAGGGAACTATGGCTACACCTTC
CDR3: CASSEAGNYGYTF

length: 14
V: TRBV27
J: TRBJ2-7
size: .
D: .
DNA: TGTGCCAGCAGTACCACGGGACTGATCTACGAGCAGTACTTC
CDR3: CASSTTGLIYEQYF

length: 15
V: TRBV11-2
J: TRBJ2-7
size: once
D: .
DNA: TGTGCCAGCAGCTTACTGTCGGGAGCGACCTACGAGCAGTACTTC
CDR3: CASSLLSGATYEQYF

length: 12
V: TRBV29-1
J: TRBJ1-2
size: .
D: .
DNA: TGCAGCGTTGAATCAGGGTATGACGGCTACACCTTC
CDR3: CSVESGYDGYTF

length: 12
V: TRBV30
J: TRBJ1-3
size: .
D: .
DNA: TGTGCCTTGGGGGGGGGCGAAAACACCATATATTTT
CDR3: CALGGGENTIYF

length: 11
V: TRBV6-5
J: TRBJ1-2
size: .
D: .
DNA: TGTGCCAGCAGGTGGGGGGATGGCTACACCTTC
CDR3: CASRWGDGYTF

length: 13
V: TRBV19
J: TRBJ1-4
size: .
D: .
DNA: TGTGCCGCATCGGACAGAAAGAATGAAAAACTGTTTTTT
CDR3: CAASDRKNEKLFF

length: 13
V: TRBV7-9
J: TRBJ1-3
size: .
D: .
DNA: TGTGCCAGCAGCCCCAGGGGCTCGGACACCATATATTTT
CDR3: CASSPRGSDTIYF

length: 18
V: TRBV7-2
J: TRBJ2-2
size: .
D: TRBD2
DNA: TGTGCCAGCAGCTTGCCTAGCGGAACTTTCGCGAACACCGGGGAGCTGTTTTTT
CDR3: CASSLPSGTFANTGELFF

length: 15
V: TRBV28
J: TRBJ1-5
size: .
D: .
DNA: TGTGCCAGCAGTTTGAGGGACTCTTACAATCAGCCCCAGCATTTT
CDR3: CASSLRDSYNQPQHF

length: 12
V: TRBV29-1
J: TRBJ2-7
size: .
D: .
DNA: TGCAGCGTGACAAAGCCTTCCTACGAGCAGTACTTC
CDR3: CSVTKPSYEQYF

length: 15
V: TRBV9
J: TRBJ2-7
size: .
D: TRBD2
DNA: TGTGCCAGCAGCGTAGCGGGACTAGCGGTTTACGAGCAGTACTTC
CDR3: CASSVAGLAVYEQYF

length: 17
V: TRBV6-2/TRBV6-3
J: TRBJ1-5
size: .
D: TRBD1
DNA: TGTGCCAGCAGTTATCAGTACAGGGGGAAAGAAGACCAGCCCCAGCATTTT
CDR3: CASSYQYRGKEDQPQHF

length: 15
V: TRBV5-1
J: TRBJ2-1
size: once
D: TRBD1
DNA: TGCGCCAGCAGCTTGTTCGGGACAGCAAACAATGAGCAGTTCTTC
CDR3: CASSLFGTANNEQFF

length: 10
V: TRBV20-1
J: TRBJ2-7
size: .
D: .
DNA: TGCAGTGCTAGATTATCTGAGCAGTACTTC
CDR3: CSARLSEQYF

length: 13
V: TRBV28
J: TRBJ1-2
size: .
D: .
DNA: TGTGCCAGCACCCCCGACGGCAACAGAGGCTACACCTTC
CDR3: CASTPDGNRGYTF

length: 15
V: TRBV10-2
J: TRBJ2-7
size: .
D: .
DNA: TGCGCCAGCAGTGAGCTTTACGGGCTGAAGGACGAGCAGTACTTC
CDR3: CASSELYGLKDEQYF

length: 12
V: TRBV28
J: TRBJ2-7
size: .
D: .
DNA: TGTGCCAGCAGCGGCCAATTCTACGAGCAGTACTTC
CDR3: CASSGQFYEQYF

length: 14
V: TRBV7-2
J: TRBJ1-2
size: .
D: .
DNA: TGTGCCAGCAGCTCCGGCGGGGCAGGGGTCGGGTACACCTTC
CDR3: CASSSGGAGVGYTF

length: 14
V: TRBV11-3
J: TRBJ2-1
size: .
D: .
DNA: TGTGCCAGCAGCTTAGGTCAGCCTACCAATGAGCAGTTCTTC
CDR3: CASSLGQPTNEQFF

length: 13
V: TRBV6-6
J: TRBJ1-1
size: .
D: .
DNA: TGTGCCAGCACTAAAGTCCTAAACACTGAAGCTTTCTTT
CDR3: CASTKVLNTEAFF

length: 13
V: TRBV3-1/TRBV3-2
J: TRBJ1-6
size: .
D: TRBD1
DNA: TGTGCCAGCAGGGGACAGGGGGGTTCACCCCTCCACTTT
CDR3: CASRGQGGSPLHF

length: 15
V: TRBV4-3
J: TRBJ2-2
size: .
D: .
DNA: TGCGCCAGCAGCCAAGATTGGAGTACTACCGGGGAGCTGTTTTTT
CDR3: CASSQDWSTTGELFF

length: 15
V: TRBV4-2
J: TRBJ2-7
size: .
D: TRBD2
DNA: TGTGCCAGCAGCCAACCGGGAACTAGCGCCTACGAGCAGTACTTC
CDR3: CASSQPGTSAYEQYF

length: 15
V: TRBV4-1
J: TRBJ2-7
size: .
D: TRBD2
DNA: TGCGCCAGCAGCCACGGTAGCGGGAGCTCCTACGAGCAGTACTTC
CDR3: CASSHGSGSSYEQYF

length: 17
V: TRBV29-1
J: TRBJ2-7
size: once
D: .
DNA: TGCAGCGTTGATAGGGGTAGGTGGATGACAGGGAGGATCGAGCAGTACTTC
CDR3: CSVDRGRWMTGRIEQYF

length: 16
V: TRBV18
J: TRBJ2-2
size: once
D: .
DNA: TGTGCCAGCTCCGCCGCGGCCTCGGGGGACACCGGGGAGCTGTTTTTT
CDR3: CASSAAASGDTGELFF

length: 14
V: TRBV28
J: TRBJ1-5
size: .
D: .
DNA: TGTGCCAGCAACGTGGACTTAAACAATCAGCCCCAGCATTTT
CDR3: CASNVDLNNQPQHF

length: 14
V: TRBV7-2
J: TRBJ1-4
size: .
D: .
DNA: TGTGCCAGCAGCCTACAGGGAGATAATGAAAAACTGTTTTTT
CDR3: CASSLQGDNEKLFF

length: 18
V: TRBV4-2
J: TRBJ1-5
size: .
D: .
DNA: TGTGCCAGCAGCCAAGAATCGTTTCAAGATTATAGCAATCAGCCCCAGCATTTT
CDR3: CASSQESFQDYSNQPQHF

length: 14
V: TRBV9
J: TRBJ2-2
size: .
D: TRBD1
DNA: TGTGCCAGCAGCGCGACAGGGATGGACGGGGAGCTGTTTTTT
CDR3: CASSATGMDGELFF

length: 14
V: TRBV5-4
J: TRBJ1-1
size: .
D: .
DNA: TGTGCCAGCAGCTTGGTACGGGGGAACACTGAAGCTTTCTTT
CDR3: CASSLVRGNTEAFF

length: 12
V: TRBV5-1
J: TRBJ2-7
size: .
D: .
DNA: TGCGCCTCCTCACCGAGCTCCTACGAGCAGTACTTC
CDR3: CASSPSSYEQYF

length: 13
V: TRBV3-1/TRBV3-2
J: TRBJ1-3
size: .
D: .
DNA: TGTGCCAGCAGCCAAGTGCGTGGGGGGTCCATATATTTT
CDR3: CASSQVRGGSIYF

length: 16
V: TRBV3-1/TRBV3-2
J: TRBJ1-5
size: .
D: .
DNA: TGTGCCAGCAGCCAAGATTGGGGCGACCCCATTCAGCCCCAGCATTTT
CDR3: CASSQDWGDPIQPQHF

length: 13
V: TRBV19
J: TRBJ2-7
size: once
D: .
DNA: TGTGCCAGTAGTATCGGGGAAACCTACGAGCAGTACTTC
CDR3: CASSIGETYEQYF